The 5 T cell receptor beta chains given below trace back to one sample, sequenced in a study of shared clonotypes between healthy human individuals. The protocol was immunoSEQ multiplex PCR, while the TCRdb copy is restricted to in-frame clones and leaves out a portion. The table shows 2 million or so clones, with roughly 95% occurring only once. Positively selected for CCR7, the CD45RO-negative cells used as naive CD8 cells excluded terminally differentiated effector memory CD45RA+ cells. The sample was naive CD8+ T cells sorted from blood. The receptors derive from a man younger than 30 in good health.

Notes on this clone: The same CDR3 arises from other DNA sequences in this sample as well. The chain joins TRBV6-1 to TRBJ2-3, with D hard to call. Germline CDR1 MNHNS, CDR2 SASEGT. V lost 1 base and J lost 3, with 2 bases in between. The CDR3 runs to 12 residues. CDR3: CASSEGTDTQYF. The DNA for the CDR3 is TGTGCCAGCAGTGAAGGAACAGATACGCAGTATTTT.

The CDR3 DNA follows: TGTGCCAGTAGTATAGATTTGAAGGGGAGCGCCTATGGCTACACCTTC. It is translated as CASSIDLKGSAYGYTF. The chain carries TRBV19 and TRBJ1-2; D possibly corresponds to TRBD1 (5 bases). Between the trimmed V and J ends, which lost 0 bases and 4 bases, there was a span of 15 bases. The CDR3 is 16 residues long. Germline V gene data show CDR1 as LNHDA and CDR2 as SQIVND (reference sequence).

The rearrangement joins TRBV4-1 to TRBJ2-7; 12 bases match TRBD2. The CDR3 sequence is 15 residues long. Germline V gives CDR1 MGHRA, CDR2 YSYEKL. J gave up 4 bases and V 4 bases, and 5 bases lay outside the gene matches. CDR3 amino acids: CASSPGTSGLYEQYF. The CDR3 nucleotides read TGCGCCAGCAGCCCCGGGACTAGCGGGTTATACGAGCAGTACTTC.

The rearrangement joins TRBV13 to TRBJ2-3; D unclear. The V and J ends lost 5 bases and 6 bases respectively, with 9 bases between them. Looked up from germline, CDR1 is PRHDT and CDR2 is FYEKMQ (reference sequence). This CDR3 is built from 12 residues. For the CDR3, the DNA is TGTGCCAGCAGCCTGATTGGGGATACGCAGTATTTT. It yields the protein CASSLIGDTQYF.

V usage is TRBV12-5 and J usage is TRBJ2-2, with 8 nucleotides matching TRBD1. This CDR3 spans 16 amino acids. V lost 2 bases to trimming and J lost 6 bases; unmatched junction nucleotides: 8. CDR1 and CDR2 (germline): LGHNT, FRNRAP. The CDR3: CASGLNSGGPAGELFF. CDR3 nucleotide sequence: TGTGCTAGTGGTTTGAATTCAGGGGGCCCCGCCGGGGAGCTGTTTTTT. The full variable domain, with the rest looked up from reference TRBV12-5 and TRBJ2-2, is DARVTQTPRHKVTEMGQEVTMRCQPILGHNTVFWYRQTMMQGLELLAYFRNRAPLDDSGMPKDRFSAEMPDATLATLKIQPSEPRDSAVYFCASGLNSGGPAGELFFGEGSRLTVL.